The present T cell receptor (beta chain) was sequenced within a study of T cell changes during pregnancy in multiple sclerosis. V lost 1 base to trimming and J lost 7 bases, with 10 bases between them. This CDR3 comprises 13 residues. Germline CDR1 SNHLY, CDR2 FYNNEI. Using immunoSEQ multiplex PCR, the repertoire was profiled, and TCRdb retains in-frame clones only, with some absent. The sample carries about 24,000 clones, about 88% recorded once. The source was CD4+ T cells from peripheral blood mononuclear cells, collected in the first trimester of pregnancy. The chain is built from TRBV2 and TRBJ1-1; no reliable D call. The source of this sequence is a female donor in good health, enrolled as a control in a pregnancy study. The CDR3 reads CASSEEQLFEAFF. The CDR3 DNA reads TGTGCCAGCAGTGAAGAACAGTTATTTGAAGCTTTCTTT.